These T cell receptor beta chains were read from a single sample in a study of blood T cell repertoires in COVID-19. The repertoire was sequenced with immunoSEQ multiplex PCR; TCRdb's copy has only in-frame clones and lacks some. The table lists 150,000 to 200,000 clones, roughly 76% of them singletons, with approximately 9.9% in the top ten. The material sequenced was peripheral blood. The receptors here all came from a woman aged 35 to 49 with COVID-19, enrolled during active disease. The CDR3 runs from the conserved cysteine through the conserved F or W. A D gene is named only where the DNA matches it firmly. Rows give clone size only sometimes, using once, few, many, or a class for an expanded clone.

clone size,J gene,V gene,D gene,CDR3 DNA,CDR3 protein
.,TRBJ2-3,TRBV7-6,TRBD2,TGTGCCAGCAGTTTAGGGGCGGGAGGGGAGACAGATACGCAGTATTTT,CASSLGAGGETDTQYF
.,TRBJ2-1,TRBV3-1/TRBV3-2,TRBD2,TGTGCCAGCAGCCGGGGGGGTATCCGTCGTAGCTCCTACAATGAGCAGTTCTTC,CASSRGGIRRSSYNEQFF
.,TRBJ1-1,TRBV18,.,TGTGCCAGCTCATCGAGGGATATGAACACTGAAGCTTTCTTT,CASSSRDMNTEAFF
once,TRBJ2-5,TRBV7-8,.,TGTGCCAGCAGCTTCTGGGGGCTAGCGGACCTCAGGGGGCCCCAAGAGACCCAGTACTTC,CASSFWGLADLRGPQETQYF
once,TRBJ1-2,TRBV12-3/TRBV12-4,.,TGTGCCAGCAGTTTTACCCTGGAGGGCTACACCTTC,CASSFTLEGYTF
few,TRBJ1-2,TRBV28,TRBD1,TGTGCCACACATCTGACAGGGATTGGCTACACCTTC,CATHLTGIGYTF
.,TRBJ2-1,TRBV10-3,TRBD1,TGTGCCACCCTACCGGGACAGGGCTACAATGAGCAGTTCTTC,CATLPGQGYNEQFF
.,TRBJ1-1,TRBV4-2,TRBD1,TGTGCCAGCAGCAAGGACAGGGGGTTGGTGAACACTGAAGCTTTCTTT,CASSKDRGLVNTEAFF
.,TRBJ2-2,TRBV29-1,TRBD1,TGCAGCGTTTGGACAGGGGGTACCGGGGAGCTGTTTTTT,CSVWTGGTGELFF
.,TRBJ1-2,TRBV15,.,TGTGCCACCAGCAGAGACAGGGTCCAAGTGAGGGGCTACACCTTC,CATSRDRVQVRGYTF
.,TRBJ2-1,TRBV29-1,.,TGCAGCGTCCCCCGGGTACATGCGGGGACCGATGAGCAGTTCTTC,CSVPRVHAGTDEQFF
.,TRBJ2-7,TRBV18,TRBD2,TGTGCCAGCTCACCAGAGACTAGCGGGAGGAGATACGAGCAGTACTTC,CASSPETSGRRYEQYF
.,TRBJ1-4,TRBV9,.,TGTGCCAGCAGCGTAGGGGGCGATTTGCAAAAACTGTTTTTT,CASSVGGDLQKLFF
.,TRBJ2-5,TRBV7-3,TRBD2,TGTGCCAGCAGCTTATCAGGGAGGGGAGAGACCCAGTACTTC,CASSLSGRGETQYF
.,TRBJ1-6,TRBV28,.,TGTGCCAGCAGTTTGGACCGAGGGTCCTCACCCCTCCACTTT,CASSLDRGSSPLHF
.,TRBJ1-5,TRBV19,TRBD1,TGTGCCAGTAGTCACCGGGACAGAAATCAGCCCCAGCATTTT,CASSHRDRNQPQHF
.,TRBJ1-4,TRBV2,.,TGTGCCAGCAGTGAAGTGATGGGAGTGGGGAAACTGTTTTTT,CASSEVMGVGKLFF
.,TRBJ2-7,TRBV5-8,.,TGTGCCAGCAGCAACAGGGAGCTATGGTTGGACGAGCAGTACTTC,CASSNRELWLDEQYF
.,TRBJ2-3,TRBV28,.,TGTGCCAGCAGTTTCCTGCCGGGAGCAGATACGCAGTATTTT,CASSFLPGADTQYF
few,TRBJ1-5,TRBV19,.,TGTGCCAGTAGCCCCGCCAGGGGCGAAAATATGCCCCAGCATTTT,CASSPARGENMPQHF
few,TRBJ1-6,TRBV27,TRBD1,TGTGCCAGCAGTTTCCGGGCAGGGGGTGGTTCACCCCTCCACTTT,CASSFRAGGGSPLHF
few,TRBJ1-5,TRBV9,.,TGTGCCAGCAGCGTAGCGGAGCGGCAGCCCCAGCATTTT,CASSVAERQPQHF
.,TRBJ2-5,TRBV6-5,.,TGTGCCAGCAGTCCCGGTCGGGGCCAAGAGACCCAGTACTTC,CASSPGRGQETQYF
.,TRBJ2-1,TRBV6-5,TRBD2,TGTGCCAGCACCCGAGCGACGGGGGGCAATGAGCAGTTCTTC,CASTRATGGNEQFF
.,TRBJ2-1,TRBV6-5,TRBD2,TGTGCCAGCAGTCGACTAGCGGGAGACAATGAGCAGTTCTTC,CASSRLAGDNEQFF
.,TRBJ1-1,TRBV9,.,TGTGCCAGCAGCGTAGAACCAGGGGACACTGAAGCTTTCTTT,CASSVEPGDTEAFF
.,TRBJ1-4,TRBV4-2,.,TGTGCCAGCAGCCAACAGGGCTCGAGGGAAAAACTGTTTTTT,CASSQQGSREKLFF
once,TRBJ2-7,TRBV29-1,TRBD1,TGCAGCGTTGTGCGGGACAGGGGATCCTACGAGCAGTACTTC,CSVVRDRGSYEQYF
.,TRBJ2-3,TRBV27,.,TGTGCCACCCTCCATCGGGGTAGCGGTAGCACAGATACGCAGTATTTT,CATLHRGSGSTDTQYF
.,TRBJ2-1,TRBV6-5,TRBD1,TGTGCCAGCAGTTACAGGGGGCGCAGTGATGAGCAGTTCTTC,CASSYRGRSDEQFF
.,TRBJ1-2,TRBV6-5,TRBD1,TGTGCCAGCAGTACAGGGGGCGCTTGGTATGGCTACACCTTC,CASSTGGAWYGYTF
.,TRBJ1-1,TRBV28,.,TGTGCCAGCAGTTTAAAGTCCCGGGTTGAAGCTTTCTTT,CASSLKSRVEAFF
once,TRBJ1-4,TRBV2,.,TGTGCCAGCAGTGACTTACAGATAAGTAATGAAAAACTGTTTTTT,CASSDLQISNEKLFF
.,TRBJ2-4,TRBV6-6,.,TGTGCCAGCAGTGCGACATCTCTAGCCAAAAACATTCAGTACTTC,CASSATSLAKNIQYF
.,TRBJ2-5,TRBV7-8,TRBD1,TGTGCCAGCAGCTTAAGGGACAGGGAAGGGGAGACCCAGTACTTC,CASSLRDREGETQYF
once,TRBJ2-6,TRBV7-9,.,TGTGCCAGCAGCTTCAGCGCTGGGGCCAACGTCCTGACTTTC,CASSFSAGANVLTF
.,TRBJ2-3,TRBV20-1,.,TGCAGTTTGGCAGGGATAGATACGCAGTATTTT,CSLAGIDTQYF
.,TRBJ1-1,TRBV11-2,.,TGTGCCAGCAGCTCCGTCGTTTTGAACACTGAAGCTTTCTTT,CASSSVVLNTEAFF
.,TRBJ2-2,TRBV28,TRBD2,TGTGCCAGCGGAATTGGACTAGTCAATACCGGGGAGCTGTTTTTT,CASGIGLVNTGELFF
.,TRBJ1-3,TRBV13,TRBD1,TGTGCCAGCAGCCCCGACAGGGGGGGAAACACCATATATTTT,CASSPDRGGNTIYF
.,TRBJ1-2,TRBV19,.,TGTGCCAGTATCCCGCAAGGGGGTCGGTATGGCTACACCTTC,CASIPQGGRYGYTF
.,TRBJ2-5,TRBV7-9,.,TGTGCCAGCAGCTTGGGGCCGACTAGTTTGGGGGAGACCCAGTACTTC,CASSLGPTSLGETQYF
few,TRBJ1-5,TRBV2,TRBD1,TGTGCCAGCAACAGGGGGTCCGATGTTCAGCCCCAGCATTTT,CASNRGSDVQPQHF
.,TRBJ2-3,TRBV3-1/TRBV3-2,.,TGTGCCAGCAGCCGACTAGGGGATACGCAGTATTTT,CASSRLGDTQYF
few,TRBJ1-6,TRBV30,.,TGTGCCTGGGATAAAGGGGGCTCCTATAATTCACCCCTCCACTTT,CAWDKGGSYNSPLHF
.,TRBJ1-4,TRBV9,.,TGTGCCAGCAGCGCCACGGGGATGGATAATGAAAAACTGTTTTTT,CASSATGMDNEKLFF
.,TRBJ2-1,TRBV5-6,TRBD2,TGTGCCAGCAGCTTCAAGGGCGGGGGGGCCGACAATGAGCAGTTCTTC,CASSFKGGGADNEQFF
.,TRBJ1-6,TRBV7-9,TRBD1,TGTGCCAGCAGCTTATTACAGGGGGATTCACCCCTCCACTTT,CASSLLQGDSPLHF
.,TRBJ1-1,TRBV7-2,.,TGTGCCAGCAGCTTAGGGCGATTGGGAGTAATGTCCACTGAAGCTTTCTTT,CASSLGRLGVMSTEAFF
.,TRBJ1-4,TRBV7-9,TRBD1,TGTGCCAGCAGCTTAGCCAAGACAGGGGGCGGTGAAAAACTGTTTTTT,CASSLAKTGGGEKLFF
.,TRBJ2-7,TRBV3-1/TRBV3-2,TRBD2,TGTGCCAGCAGCCGACTAGCGGGATCCTCCTACGAGCAGTACTTC,CASSRLAGSSYEQYF
.,TRBJ2-2,TRBV6-5,.,TGTGCCAGCATGAGAGCGGGGAACACCGGGGAGCTGTTTTTT,CASMRAGNTGELFF
.,TRBJ1-2,TRBV20-1,.,TGCAGTGGAGAGGGCAGTGAGGGCTACACCTTC,CSGEGSEGYTF
.,TRBJ2-1,TRBV10-3,.,TGTGCCATCCGTCCGGGGGGCTCCAATGAGCAGTTCTTC,CAIRPGGSNEQFF
.,TRBJ1-4,TRBV6-6,TRBD1,TGTGCCAGCAACACAGGGGGCCCAGACGAAAAACTGTTTTTT,CASNTGGPDEKLFF
.,TRBJ1-2,TRBV2,.,TGTGCCAGCAGTGAAGGGACAACGAACCATGGCTACACCTTC,CASSEGTTNHGYTF
.,TRBJ2-1,TRBV11-2,TRBD2,TGTGCCAGCAGCTTACGGCGGGAGATAGTAAATGAGCAGTTCTTC,CASSLRREIVNEQFF
.,TRBJ2-2,TRBV29-1,TRBD1,TGCAGCGTATGGGGGGACAGGACGAACACCGGGGAGCTGTTTTTT,CSVWGDRTNTGELFF
once,TRBJ1-1,TRBV5-1,TRBD1,TGCGCCAGCAGCTGGAGGACAGGGTTAGATGAAGCTTTCTTT,CASSWRTGLDEAFF